Shown below are 29 T cell receptor beta chains from a single sample sequenced in a study of T-cell memory formation after mild COVID-19. TCRdb used MiXCR to reprocess the 5' RACE reads, holding one entry per CDR3 protein. The sample lists hundreds of thousands of distinct CDR3 sequences; more than 20% were seen once. The sample taken for sequencing was PBMCs or a T cell subset sorted from them (not recorded which). All receptors come from a man younger than 35 who had mild COVID-19 (a few samples of this study predate the infection). Cell type and time point are not known.

This sequence joins TRBV20-1 and TRBJ1-1; 9 bases align to TRBD1. V dropped 4 bases and J dropped 7; count of bases not matched to a gene: 10. This CDR3 is built from 14 residues. Per germline, CDR1 DFQATT and CDR2 SNEGSKA (reference sequence). CDR3 coding DNA: TGCAGTGCTATCCGGGAACAGGGGGCGGGTGAAGCTTTCTTT. Amino acid sequence: CSAIREQGAGEAFF.

This clonotype has ten or more counts. The V gene is TRBV2, the J gene TRBJ2-6, with TRBD1 identical over 10 bases. Germline CDR1 is SNHLY and CDR2 is FYNNEI. Trimming cost V 3 bases and J 2 bases; bases outside gene matches: 1. This CDR3 spans 16 amino acids. The CDR3, as DNA: TGTGCCAGCAGTGAGGGACAGGGGCCTGGGGCCAACGTCCTGACTTTC. This sequence encodes CASSEGQGPGANVLTF.

The CDR3 here is CASSPQTPYEQYV. In DNA form, the CDR3 reads TGTGCCAGCAGTCCCCAGACCCCGTACGAGCAGTACGTC. The chain uses TRBV6-6 and TRBJ2-7; D remains unclear. Trimming took 5 bases from V and 4 from J, leaving 12 bases between them. CDR1 and CDR2 (germline): MNHNY, SVGAGI (reference sequence). The CDR3 length is 13 residues.

This rearrangement joins TRBV10-3 to TRBJ2-7; D assignment may be TRBD1 or TRBD2 (6 bases each). CDR1 is ENHRY and CDR2 is SYGVKD in the germline V gene. The V and J ends lost 8 bases and 1 base respectively, with 15 bases between them. The CDR3 sequence is 14 residues long. The CDR3 sequence is CAIGGGPISYEQYV. The CDR3 DNA reads as TGTGCCATCGGAGGGGGGCCTATATCCTACGAGCAGTACGTC.

The chain recombines TRBV7-9 with TRBJ2-5; 10 nucleotides agree with TRBD2. The CDR3 spans 15 residues. CDR1 and CDR2 (germline): SEHNR, FQNEAQ (reference sequence). Losses at the gene ends were 6 bases for V and 6 bases for J; bases not matched to a gene: 10. The CDR3 sequence is CASRNVYSGGKTQYF. In DNA form, the CDR3 reads TGTGCCAGCAGGAACGTGTATAGCGGGGGGAAGACCCAGTACTTC.

The CDR3 here is CASSRDSASYTF. CDR3 sequence (DNA): TGTGCCAGCAGCCGGGACAGCGCAAGCTACACCTTC. The V call is TRBV6-2 or TRBV6-3, the J call TRBJ1-2; 7 nucleotides agree with TRBD1. Germline V gene lookup returns CDR1 MNHEY and CDR2 SVGEGT. This CDR3 is built from 12 residues. J lost 9 bases, V lost 6 bases, and 7 bases had no gene match.

The table lists this clonotype with many counts. The rearrangement joins TRBV2 to TRBJ2-7; 7 bases map to TRBD1. This CDR3 is 15 amino acids long. Trimming removed 5 bases from V and 7 bases from J; junction bases left unmatched: 14. CDR1 SNHLY and CDR2 FYNNEI come from the germline V gene. CDR3 sequence: CASSPQGRSYGEQYF. The CDR3 DNA is TGTGCCAGCAGTCCACAGGGGAGATCCTACGGGGAGCAGTACTTC.

The chain has TRBV6-6 and TRBJ2-7; D call uncertain. Trimming took off 0 bases at V and 7 bases at J, with 4 bases between the two ends. The germline gives CDR1 MNHNY, CDR2 SVGAGI (reference sequence). This CDR3 contains 11 residues. CDR3 loop: CASSYSSEQYF. In DNA, the CDR3 is TGTGCCAGCAGTTACTCGTCAGAGCAGTACTTC.

The chain combines TRBV9 with TRBJ2-3; TRBD2 aligns across 9 bases. CDR3 length: 16 amino acids. In germline, CDR1 is SGDLS, CDR2 YYNGEE. V lost 4 bases, J lost 4 bases, and 10 bases stayed unmatched. CDR3 bases: TGTGCCAGCAGCCTACGTTTAGCGGGGGAGTCAGATACGCAGTATTTT. Encoded protein: CASSLRLAGESDTQYF.

This clonotype was observed a few times. The V and J genes are TRBV6-2 or TRBV6-3 and TRBJ2-2; no firm D call. With 0 bases removed from V and 7 bases from J, the gap between germline ends came to 9 bases. CDR3 size: 14 residues. Germline V CDR1 and CDR2: MNHEY, SVGEGT. CDR3 in DNA: TGTGCCAGCAGTTACTCGTTCGCACGCGGGGAGCTGTTTTTT. This sequence encodes CASSYSFARGELFF.

The V gene is TRBV4-3, the J gene TRBJ2-7, with 13 bases matching TRBD2. The CDR3 consists of 16 residues. Losses at the gene ends were 1 base for V and 4 bases for J; bases not matched to a gene: 4. Germline assignment: CDR1 LGHNA and CDR2 YSLEER. The CDR3 here is CASSQGTSGSVYEQYF. The CDR3 nucleotides read TGCGCCAGCAGCCAAGGGACTAGCGGGAGCGTATACGAGCAGTACTTC.

Only a few counts were recorded for this clonotype. This chain connects TRBV6-5 to TRBJ1-2; D is ambiguous. The germline V and J ends were trimmed by 0 bases and 6 bases, with 8 bases remaining between them. This CDR3 contains 13 residues. Germline loops: CDR1 MNHEY, CDR2 SVGAGI. The CDR3 loop is CASSYSSRNGYTF. CDR3 DNA: TGTGCCAGCAGTTACTCGTCCAGGAATGGCTACACCTTC.

Written as DNA, the CDR3 is TGCAGTGCTAGAGATGCCGGGGGGGTGGACTACGAGCAGTACTTC. Protein product: CSARDAGGVDYEQYF. The V call is TRBV20-1, the J call TRBJ2-7; 8 nucleotides agree with TRBD2. CDR1 DFQATT and CDR2 SNEGSKA come from the germline V gene (reference sequence). CDR3 length equals 15 residues. V gave up 0 bases and J gave up 3 bases; unmatched junction bases: 7.

This clonotype was detected a few times. The CDR3 DNA sequence: TGTGCCAGCCGAGACTGGGGCCGCCAAGAGACCCAGTACTTC. This codes for CASRDWGRQETQYF. The chain uses TRBV6-2 or TRBV6-3 and TRBJ2-5; D is perhaps TRBD1 (5 bases). This CDR3 is 14 amino acids long. Looked up from germline, CDR1 is MNHEY and CDR2 is SVGEGT. The V end was cut by 8 bases, the J end by 1 base, with 14 bases between.

This sequence joins TRBV7-8 and TRBJ2-7; TRBD2 matches 9 bases. The CDR3 consists of 15 residues. Per germline, CDR1 SGHVS and CDR2 FQNEAQ. V shed 5 bases and J 4 bases; nucleotides not matched to a gene: 9. This CDR3 reads CASSPGSGGFYEQYV. In nucleotides, the CDR3 is TGTGCCAGCAGCCCCGGAAGCGGGGGGTTTTACGAGCAGTACGTC.

This clonotype was observed a handful of times. The J gene is TRBJ1-3, the V gene TRBV6-6, with D perhaps TRBD1 (6 bases). CDR1 is MNHNY, CDR2 SVGAGI, per germline (reference sequence). V was shortened by 2 bases and J by 4 bases, with 12 bases between the two germline ends. There are 15 residues in the CDR3. CDR3 coding DNA: TGTGCCAGCAGTTACATGACAGGCCCCGGAAACACCATATATTTT. Translating gives CASSYMTGPGNTIYF.

This clonotype was counted at least ten times. V is TRBV5-4 and J is TRBJ2-7, with a tentative D call TRBD1 (7 bases). The CDR3 totals 14 residues. Between the trimmed V and J ends, which lost 2 bases and 4 bases, there was a span of 13 bases. Germline V lookup: CDR1 SGHNT, CDR2 YYREEE (reference sequence). DNA of the CDR3: TGTGCCAGCAGCTTTGGCAGGGGGAGGTACGAGCAGTACTTC. This gives the protein CASSFGRGRYEQYF.

CDR3 amino acids: CAISLAGRTDTQYF. The CDR3 DNA reads as TGTGCCATCAGTTTAGCGGGACGCACAGATACGCAGTATTTT. This chain connects TRBV10-3 to TRBJ2-3, with 8 bases identical to TRBD2. The V and J ends lost 5 bases and 1 base, in that order; junction bases with no gene match: 2. CDR3 length: 14 amino acids. Per the germline V gene, CDR1 is ENHRY and CDR2 is SYGVKD.

The table lists this clonotype with many counts. This chain links TRBV6-2 or TRBV6-3 with TRBJ2-7; D is possibly TRBD2 (6 bases). Germline V gene sequence: CDR1 MNHEY, CDR2 SVGEGT. Trimming stripped 6 bases from V and 3 bases from J, with 9 bases between. This CDR3 has 12 amino acids. This CDR3 reads CASSPGLYEQYF. The CDR3, as DNA: TGTGCCAGCAGCCCGGGACTCTACGAGCAGTACTTC.

This clonotype has a count of ten or more. The V call is TRBV12-3 or TRBV12-4, the J call TRBJ2-7; D is unresolved. V was trimmed by 6 bases and J by 1 base, leaving 19 bases between them. The CDR3 contains 16 residues. In DNA, the CDR3 is TGTGCCAGCAGGCAGGCCCGATACCCCAATTCCTACGAGCAGTACTTC. Its protein product is CASRQARYPNSYEQYF.

V usage is TRBV3-1 and J usage is TRBJ2-3; D gene ambiguous. Trimming cost V 0 bases and J 5 bases, with 6 bases left between them. Germline CDR1 LGHDT, CDR2 YNNKEL (reference sequence). The CDR3 is 13 amino acids. The CDR3 nucleotides read TGTGCCAGCAGCCAAGATATGGTAGATACGCAGTATTTT. Its protein product is CASSQDMVDTQYF.

The chain links TRBV7-2 to TRBJ1-5; D uncertain. Trimming removed 5 bases from V and 5 bases from J, with 10 bases in between. Germline CDR1 and CDR2: SGHTA and FQGNSA. The CDR3 is 13 amino acids. The CDR3 loop reads CASSLWEDQPQHF. In nucleotides, the CDR3 is TGTGCCAGCAGCCTCTGGGAGGATCAGCCCCAGCATTTT.

The chain is built from TRBV11-2 and TRBJ2-5; 10 nucleotides match TRBD2. The length of the CDR3 is 14 residues. Germline CDR1 is SGHAT and CDR2 is FQNNGV. With V trimmed by 9 bases and J by 4 bases, 8 bases remained unmatched. CDR3 sequence reads: CASRASGGAETQYF. For the CDR3, the DNA is TGTGCCAGTCGGGCTAGCGGGGGAGCAGAGACCCAGTACTTC.

The gene calls are TRBV6-5 and TRBJ1-1; TRBD1 might be the D (6 bases). The CDR3 covers 12 residues. The germline V and J ends were trimmed by 0 bases and 10 bases, with 9 bases remaining between them. Per the germline V gene, CDR1 is MNHEY and CDR2 is SVGAGI. DNA for the CDR3: TGTGCCAGCAGTTACTCTTCAGGGGCAGCTTTCTTT. It specifies CASSYSSGAAFF.

The J gene is TRBJ2-7, the V gene TRBV29-1, with D tentatively TRBD2 (7 bases). The V and J ends lost 7 bases and 1 base respectively, with 11 bases between them. There are 12 residues in the CDR3. CDR1 and CDR2 (germline): SQVTM, ANQGSEA. The CDR3 coding sequence is TGCAGCGCGGGGGGCGATTCCTACGAGCAGTACTTC. Translated: CSAGGDSYEQYF.

The rearrangement joins TRBV4-1 to TRBJ2-5; 10 nucleotides agree with TRBD1. CDR3 length: 16 residues. V lost 4 bases to trimming and J lost 1 base; unmatched junction nucleotides: 6. Germline CDR1 reads MGHRA; CDR2 reads YSYEKL. Here the CDR3 reads CASSRDRGPVQETQYF. The CDR3 DNA sequence: TGCGCCAGCAGCCGGGACAGGGGACCGGTCCAAGAGACCCAGTACTTC.

V gene TRBV10-3 combines with J gene TRBJ2-5; maybe TRBD1 (6 bases). CDR1 and CDR2 from the germline V gene are ENHRY and SYGVKD. This CDR3 has 13 amino acids. Trimming removed 6 bases at V and 1 base at J, with 9 bases between. The CDR3 DNA follows: TGTGCCATCAGCGCACAGGGCCAAGAGACCCAGTACTTC. Translation gives CAISAQGQETQYF.

This clonotype was recorded a few times. The chain links TRBV2 to TRBJ2-1; 12 bases fit TRBD2. Per the germline V gene, CDR1 is SNHLY and CDR2 is FYNNEI. There are 14 residues in the CDR3. V was pared by 10 bases and J by 6 bases, with 7 bases of the junction left unmatched. CDR3 coding DNA: TGTGCCACTCCAGGACTAGCGGGGTTCAATGAGCAGTTCTTC. Translated: CATPGLAGFNEQFF. The complete variable domain, with remaining parts taken from reference TRBV2 and TRBJ2-1, reads EPEVTQTPSHQVTQMGQEVILRCVPISNHLYFYWYRQILGQKVEFLVSFYNNEISEKSEIFDDQFSVERPDGSNFTLKIRSTKLEDSAMYFCATPGLAGFNEQFFGPGTRLTVL.

The genes are TRBV12-3 or TRBV12-4 and TRBJ2-2, with D possibly TRBD2 on 5 matching bases. The CDR3 spans 15 residues. Trimming cost V 2 bases and J 0 bases, with 7 bases left between them. The DNA of the CDR3 is TGTGCCAGCAGTTTAACCGGGGCGAACACCGGGGAGCTGTTTTTT. As protein: CASSLTGANTGELFF.